The next 3 T cell receptor beta chains were all read from a single sample in a study of blood T cell repertoires in COVID-19. TCRdb's table, derived via immunoSEQ multiplex PCR, lists solely in-frame clones and lacks some. The sample has 120,000 or so clones; about nine tenths are singletons. Sample: peripheral blood. All receptors derive from a middle-aged man with acute or convalescent COVID-19.

The chain uses TRBV7-2 and TRBJ2-2, with D tentatively TRBD1 (6 bases). The CDR3 covers 16 residues. V was shortened by 5 bases and J by 0 bases, with 13 bases between the two germline ends. Germline V gene lookup returns CDR1 SGHTA and CDR2 FQGNSA. CDR3 protein: CASSKAGTTNTGELFF. CDR3 sequence (DNA): TGTGCCAGCAGCAAAGCCGGGACAACGAACACCGGGGAGCTGTTTTTT.

This clone was detected once. This chain links TRBV11-2 with TRBJ1-1, with D possibly matching TRBD1 (6 bases). Germline loops: CDR1 SGHAT, CDR2 FQNNGV. V gave up 3 bases and J gave up 1 base, with 6 bases separating them. The CDR3 is made up of 13 amino acids. The CDR3 loop reads CASSFRGNTEAFF. The CDR3 DNA follows: TGTGCCAGCAGCTTCAGGGGGAACACTGAAGCTTTCTTT.

The count of this clone is one. J is TRBJ1-5 and V is TRBV7-2; maybe TRBD1 (6 bases). The germline V and J ends were trimmed by 5 bases and 5 bases, with 13 bases remaining between them. The CDR3 consists of 14 residues. Germline CDR1 SGHTA, CDR2 FQGNSA. Written as DNA, the CDR3 is TGTGCCAGCAGCCGGGGACACGTCGATCAGCCCCAGCATTTT. Residues: CASSRGHVDQPQHF.